This TCR beta chain came from a study of OX40 agonist ivuxolimab in advanced cancers. Study background: The dose of intravenous ivuxolimab that patients received every 2 weeks ranged from 0.01 to 10 mg/kg.

Libraries were prepared by immunoSEQ multiplex PCR; TCRdb keeps only in-frame clonotypes and omits some of them. In the table there are tens of thousands of clones, 80% to 90% of which are singletons. Sequencing used CD4+ or CD8+ T cells sorted from blood, obtained in a trial of the OX40 agonist ivuxolimab. The receptor's source is an adult with an advanced solid tumor such as melanoma, head and neck, liver or kidney cancer.

The CDR3 region is CASSYDGGTNEKLFF. As DNA, the CDR3 is TGTGCCAGCAGTTATGACGGGGGAACTAATGAAAAACTGTTTTTT. The V and J genes are TRBV6-5 and TRBJ1-4; weak D call: TRBD1 (5 bases). V was pared by 3 bases and J by 1 base, with 9 bases between. Germline CDR1 is MNHEY and CDR2 is SVGAGI. The CDR3 covers 15 residues.